This TCR beta chain was recorded in a study of blood T cell repertoires in COVID-19. Study summary: Samples representing acute and convalescent COVID-19 were sourced from the United States, Italy and Spain. Sample material is recorded as cDNA or gDNA derived from T cells, B-cell-depleted T cells, or PBMCs.

Sequencing was performed with immunoSEQ multiplex PCR; in TCRdb, only in-frame clones are kept and a portion is missing. The profile shows 250,000 to 400,000 clones, 90% of them singletons. The age range of participants was 18 to 89 years, with residence in more than 20 US areas. Symptom resolution, clearance, or two negative PCRs marked the recovered donors of Cohort 3. This CDR3 has 14 amino acids. Trimming left V 0 bases short and J 5 bases short, with 11 bases between. CDR1 and CDR2 from the germline V gene are SGHRS and YFSETQ. Sequences were obtained from PBMCs or T cells enriched from blood (not recorded which). The chain is built from TRBV5-1 and TRBJ1-1; D possibly corresponds to TRBD1 (6 bases). This sequence originates from a man in his sixties who had recovered from COVID-19. The CDR3 sequence is CASSLGTGWTEAFF. CDR3 coding DNA: TGCGCCAGCAGCTTGGGAACAGGGTGGACTGAAGCTTTCTTT.